The source of this T cell receptor (delta chain) is a study of gamma-delta chains in newborns, infants, children. In the study overall: Microbial exposure reportedly drives polyclonal innate γδ T cell expansion after birth.

Comments on this clone: A read error may explain this, as a much larger clone is one base away.

TCRdb reran clone calling via CATT on the reads. The data contain several thousand delta-chain clones, roughly 3.5% of them singletons. Germline lookup yields CDR1 GEAIGNYY and CDR2 EKD. V lost 0 bases and J 4 bases, leaving 14 bases between the germline ends. The CDR3 is made up of 15 amino acids. The source material was blood. This clonotype was sampled from a child who was a newborn, infant or young child, either healthy, febrile or measles-vaccinated (not recorded which). The chain is built from TRDV2 and TRDJ1, with D hard to call. The CDR3 coding sequence is TGTGCCTGTGACACCGAGTCCGGAGAGAACGATAAACTCATCTTT. Translating it yields CACDTESGENDKLIF.